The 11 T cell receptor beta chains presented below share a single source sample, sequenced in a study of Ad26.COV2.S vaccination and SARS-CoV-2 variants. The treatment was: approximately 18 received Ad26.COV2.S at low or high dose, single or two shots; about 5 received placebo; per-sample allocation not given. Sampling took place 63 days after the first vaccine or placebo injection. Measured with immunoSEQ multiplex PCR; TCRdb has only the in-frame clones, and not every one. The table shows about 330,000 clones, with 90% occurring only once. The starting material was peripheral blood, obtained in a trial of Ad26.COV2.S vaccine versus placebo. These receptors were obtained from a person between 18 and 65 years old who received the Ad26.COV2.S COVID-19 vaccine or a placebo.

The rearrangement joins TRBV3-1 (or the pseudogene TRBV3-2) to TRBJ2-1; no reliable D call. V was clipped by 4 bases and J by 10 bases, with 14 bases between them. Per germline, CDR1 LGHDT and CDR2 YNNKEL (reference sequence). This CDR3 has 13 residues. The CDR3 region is CASSRSRLGEQFF. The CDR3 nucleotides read TGTGCCAGCAGCCGATCGAGGCTCGGGGAGCAGTTCTTC.

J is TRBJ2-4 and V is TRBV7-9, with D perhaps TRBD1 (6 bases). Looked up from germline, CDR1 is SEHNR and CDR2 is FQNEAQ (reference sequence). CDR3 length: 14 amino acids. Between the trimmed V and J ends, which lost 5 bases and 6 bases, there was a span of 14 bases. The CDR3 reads CASSPRTVRNIQYF. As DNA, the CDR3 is TGTGCCAGCAGCCCTAGGACAGTAAGAAACATTCAGTACTTC.

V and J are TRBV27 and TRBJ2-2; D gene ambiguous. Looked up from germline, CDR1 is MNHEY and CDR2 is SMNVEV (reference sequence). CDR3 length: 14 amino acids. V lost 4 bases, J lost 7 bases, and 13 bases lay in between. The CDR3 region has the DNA TGTGCCAGCAGTTACGGGTTCGGTAACGGGGAGCTGTTTTTT. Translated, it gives CASSYGFGNGELFF.

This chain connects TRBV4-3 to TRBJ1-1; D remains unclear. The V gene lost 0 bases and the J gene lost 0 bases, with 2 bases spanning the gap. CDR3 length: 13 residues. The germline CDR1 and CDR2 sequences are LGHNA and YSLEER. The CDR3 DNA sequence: TGCGCCAGCAGCCAAGAAATGAACACTGAAGCTTTCTTT. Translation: CASSQEMNTEAFF.

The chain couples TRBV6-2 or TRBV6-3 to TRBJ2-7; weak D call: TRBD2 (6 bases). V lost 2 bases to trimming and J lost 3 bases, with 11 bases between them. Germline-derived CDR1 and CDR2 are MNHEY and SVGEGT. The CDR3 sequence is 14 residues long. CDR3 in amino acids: CASSYGAGFYEQYV. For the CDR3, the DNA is TGTGCCAGCAGTTACGGGGCGGGATTCTACGAGCAGTACGTC.

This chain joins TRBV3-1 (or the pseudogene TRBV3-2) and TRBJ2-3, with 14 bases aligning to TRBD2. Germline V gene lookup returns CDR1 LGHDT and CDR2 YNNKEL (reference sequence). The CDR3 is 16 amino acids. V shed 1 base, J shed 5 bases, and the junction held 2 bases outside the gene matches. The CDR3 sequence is CASSQGLAGGRDTQYF. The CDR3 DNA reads TGTGCCAGCAGCCAAGGACTAGCGGGGGGGCGAGATACGCAGTATTTT.

This CDR3 is CASSLVASGGNTDTQYF. The CDR3 nucleotides read TGCGCCAGCAGCTTGGTAGCTAGCGGGGGAAACACAGATACGCAGTATTTT. The genes are TRBV5-1 and TRBJ2-3; TRBD2 agrees at 10 bases. The CDR3 length is 17 residues. The J segment lost 2 bases and the V segment lost 0 bases, leaving 6 bases of the junction unmatched. Per the germline V gene, CDR1 is SGHRS and CDR2 is YFSETQ.

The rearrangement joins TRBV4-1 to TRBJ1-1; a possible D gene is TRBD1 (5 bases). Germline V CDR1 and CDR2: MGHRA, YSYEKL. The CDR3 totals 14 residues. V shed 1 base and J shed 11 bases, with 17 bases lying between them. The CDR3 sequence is CASSQVPGQGRAFF. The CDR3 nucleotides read TGCGCCAGCAGCCAAGTCCCAGGGCAGGGTCGGGCTTTCTTT.

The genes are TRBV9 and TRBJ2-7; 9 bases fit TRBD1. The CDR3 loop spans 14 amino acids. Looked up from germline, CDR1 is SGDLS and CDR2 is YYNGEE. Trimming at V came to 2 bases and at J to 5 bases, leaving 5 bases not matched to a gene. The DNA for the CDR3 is TGTGCCAGCAGCGTCGGGACAGGGTCGGACGAGCAGTACTTC. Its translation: CASSVGTGSDEQYF.

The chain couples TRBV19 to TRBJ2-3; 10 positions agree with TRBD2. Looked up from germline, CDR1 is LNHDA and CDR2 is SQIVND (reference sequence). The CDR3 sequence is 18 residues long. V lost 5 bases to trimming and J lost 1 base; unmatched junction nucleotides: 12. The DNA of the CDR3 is TGTGCCAGTAGTCAGCTAGCGGGAGTTCCCGAACGCACAGATACGCAGTATTTT. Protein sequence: CASSQLAGVPERTDTQYF.

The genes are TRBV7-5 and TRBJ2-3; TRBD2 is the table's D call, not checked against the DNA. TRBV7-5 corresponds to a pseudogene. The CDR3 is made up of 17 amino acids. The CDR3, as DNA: TGTGCCAGAAGCTTAGAGGGACTAGCAAGGTGTACAGATACGCAGTATTTT. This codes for CARSLEGLARCTDTQYF.